Listed below are T cell receptor beta chains from one sample, sequenced in a study of T-cell memory formation after mild COVID-19. TCRdb reprocessed the 5' RACE reads with MiXCR, giving one entry per CDR3 protein. Of some 130,000 distinct CDR3 sequences in the sample, approximately 15% are singletons; the top ten hold approximately 5.5%. The material sequenced was PBMCs or a T cell subset sorted from them (not recorded which). The receptors shown here come from a man aged 18 to 29 who had mild COVID-19 (a few samples of this study predate the infection). Cell type and time point are not known. Each CDR3 is given with its conserved first and last residue. D genes are given only for firm matches. Part of the rows lack a size; the others show once, few, many or a class for expanded clones.

cdr3_nt: TGTGCCAGCAGCTTAGGGGCCATTACGGGCCACAATGAGCAGTTCTTC; cdr3_aa: CASSLGAITGHNEQFF; d_call: -; v_call: TRBV7-9; clone_size: few; j_call: TRBJ2-1
cdr3_nt: TGCGCCAGCAGCTTCGCCAGGGAGCAGGGGCCCCTCCACTTT; cdr3_aa: CASSFAREQGPLHF; d_call: -; v_call: TRBV5-1; clone_size: few; j_call: TRBJ1-6
cdr3_nt: TGTGCCAGCAGCCAGGGGGCCGGGGGGACCCAGTACTTC; cdr3_aa: CASSQGAGGTQYF; d_call: TRBD1; v_call: TRBV12-3/TRBV12-4; clone_size: few; j_call: TRBJ2-5
cdr3_nt: TGTGCCAGCAGCCCAGGACTAGCGGGGGGGCTTGATACGCAGTATTTT; cdr3_aa: CASSPGLAGGLDTQYF; d_call: TRBD2; v_call: TRBV7-2; clone_size: -; j_call: TRBJ2-3
cdr3_nt: TGCAGCGTTCGGCCAGGGGAGGTCGGGGAGCTGTTTTTT; cdr3_aa: CSVRPGEVGELFF; d_call: -; v_call: TRBV29-1; clone_size: -; j_call: TRBJ2-2
cdr3_nt: TGCAGTGCTAGAGGTGACCGAGAGGGCTACACCTTC; cdr3_aa: CSARGDREGYTF; d_call: -; v_call: TRBV20-1; clone_size: few; j_call: TRBJ1-2
cdr3_nt: TGTGCCAGCAGCTTAACGGGGAAGAACGGGGAGCTGTTTTTT; cdr3_aa: CASSLTGKNGELFF; d_call: -; v_call: TRBV7-3; clone_size: few; j_call: TRBJ2-2
cdr3_nt: TGTGCCAGCGGCCCCCTGCACACGACGGATCAAGAGACCCAGTACTTC; cdr3_aa: CASGPLHTTDQETQYF; d_call: -; v_call: TRBV5-5; clone_size: -; j_call: TRBJ2-5
cdr3_nt: TGTGCCAGCAGCCCGGGACAAATGAACACTGAAGCTTTCTTT; cdr3_aa: CASSPGQMNTEAFF; d_call: -; v_call: TRBV7-2; clone_size: few; j_call: TRBJ1-1
cdr3_nt: TGTGCCAGCAGCTCGGGACAGGGTAACACCGGGGAGCTGTTTTTT; cdr3_aa: CASSSGQGNTGELFF; d_call: TRBD1; v_call: TRBV7-2; clone_size: many; j_call: TRBJ2-2
cdr3_nt: TGTGCCAGCAGTTACAGTGGCAGGGGTTCATATCCCCAGCATTTT; cdr3_aa: CASSYSGRGSYPQHF; d_call: -; v_call: TRBV6-5; clone_size: few; j_call: TRBJ1-5
cdr3_nt: TGTGCCAGCAGCAATCGGGGGGGCACCGGGGAGCTGTTTTTT; cdr3_aa: CASSNRGGTGELFF; d_call: TRBD2; v_call: TRBV7-3; clone_size: many; j_call: TRBJ2-2
cdr3_nt: TGTGCCAGCAGTCTCAACAGGGGCGACCAAGAGACCCAGTACTTC; cdr3_aa: CASSLNRGDQETQYF; d_call: TRBD1; v_call: TRBV12-3/TRBV12-4; clone_size: few; j_call: TRBJ2-5
cdr3_nt: TGTGCCAGCCACAAGACGTACCTGCTCCTAACTCAAGAGACCCAGTACTTC; cdr3_aa: CASHKTYLLLTQETQYF; d_call: -; v_call: TRBV2; clone_size: few; j_call: TRBJ2-5
cdr3_nt: TGCGCCAGCAGCCCTCGCGGGGGGCCCGAGGTGGGCCGCTTCACAGATGCGCAGTATTTT; cdr3_aa: CASSPRGGPEVGRFTDAQYF; d_call: TRBD2; v_call: TRBV5-1; clone_size: -; j_call: TRBJ2-3
cdr3_nt: TGCGCCAGCAGCTTGGGGGTAGGCCGCACAGATACGCAGTATTTT; cdr3_aa: CASSLGVGRTDTQYF; d_call: -; v_call: TRBV5-1; clone_size: -; j_call: TRBJ2-3
cdr3_nt: TGTGCTAGTGGCTACGGGGCTGGGGATACGCAGTATTTT; cdr3_aa: CASGYGAGDTQYF; d_call: -; v_call: TRBV12-5; clone_size: few; j_call: TRBJ2-3
cdr3_nt: TGTGCCATCAGCACGACTAGCGGGGGCTACAATGAGCAGTTCTTC; cdr3_aa: CAISTTSGGYNEQFF; d_call: TRBD2; v_call: TRBV10-3; clone_size: -; j_call: TRBJ2-1
cdr3_nt: TGTGCCAGCAGGCCTGGTGGCTCCTCGCCTAATGAGCAGTTCTTC; cdr3_aa: CASRPGGSSPNEQFF; d_call: -; v_call: TRBV12-3/TRBV12-4; clone_size: -; j_call: TRBJ2-1
cdr3_nt: TGCGCCAGCAGCCAATCCTTGGGTCTAGCCCTCTACGAGCAGTACTTC; cdr3_aa: CASSQSLGLALYEQYF; d_call: -; v_call: TRBV4-1; clone_size: few; j_call: TRBJ2-7
cdr3_nt: TGTGCCAGCAGCCCTCGGGGGGGGCTCACAGATACGCAGTATTTT; cdr3_aa: CASSPRGGLTDTQYF; d_call: TRBD2; v_call: TRBV5-4; clone_size: few; j_call: TRBJ2-3
cdr3_nt: TGTGCCACCAGTGAGGGAAGCAGGGGTGACGGAGAAAAACTGTTTTTT; cdr3_aa: CATSEGSRGDGEKLFF; d_call: -; v_call: TRBV24-1; clone_size: -; j_call: TRBJ1-4